This TCR beta chain was observed in a study of shared clonotypes between healthy human individuals. Across the whole study: CD4 naive cells filled three plates per donor, CD4 memory three, CD8 naive two and CD8 memory one.

As regards this clone: What it binds is not known.

TCRdb's table, derived via immunoSEQ multiplex PCR, lists solely in-frame clones and lacks some. The sample comprises 2 million to 3 million clones, more than 85% of which are singletons, and roughly 0.36% rests with the top ten. Donors comprised only Caucasian adults living in Nashville, Tennessee. CD4+ cell separation produced CD45RA+ naive and CD45RA-negative memory subsets. General observations from the study: The low donor count limited represented genetic and exposure-history diversity.

CDR3 length: 11 residues. Germline V gene data show CDR1 as MNHNS and CDR2 as SASEGT. Trimming cost V 7 bases and J 8 bases, with 11 bases left between them. The sample comprised naive CD4+ T cells from PBMCs. Sample subset: CD45RA+ positively selected. This receptor was identified in a man aged 18 to 30 in good health. Some clones in this sample may be carry-over from other donors' samples. The chain joins TRBV6-1 to TRBJ1-1; D unresolved. CDR3 sequence reads: CASKPVGEAFF. In DNA form, the CDR3 reads TGTGCCAGCAAGCCCGTGGGGGAAGCTTTCTTT.